This TCR beta chain was sequenced in a study of metastatic and nonmetastatic thyroid tumors. On the study more broadly: Where malignant and benign thyroid patients were concerned, repertoires were compared across blood and tumor or nodule tissue. The study, taken as a whole, reports: When malignant thyroid tumors were compared with benign nodules, TCR beta diversity was reportedly significantly higher in the malignant tumors. This held in both blood and tumor samples.

In the case of this clone: As yet, its antigen is unknown.

Germline V gene data show CDR1 as MNHNS and CDR2 as SASEGT. Trimming shortened V by 5 bases and J by 3 bases, and 14 bases separated the two germline ends. CDR3 size: 15 residues. As processed by the authors: Clinicopathological groups differed in CDR3, with these differences serving to build a distant-metastasis classifier for papillary thyroid cancer. Via MiXCR, TCRdb re-called the PCR reads. The V and J calls, along with clone size, are taken from TCRdb and not from the paper's own processing. The top ten clones hold approximately 3.9% of a sample with tens of thousands of clones, about a sixth of them seen once. Each patient went into thyroid surgery without having received any treatment.

This chain connects TRBV6-1 to TRBJ1-5; D unclear. The sequence was collected from a female donor with papillary thyroid cancer or a benign thyroid nodule (not recorded which). Some clones in this sample may be carry-over from other donors' samples. The material sequenced was blood. CDR3 amino acids: CASSFRHGYNQPQHF. The CDR3 coding sequence is TGTGCCAGCAGTTTCCGACATGGGTACAATCAGCCCCAGCATTTT.